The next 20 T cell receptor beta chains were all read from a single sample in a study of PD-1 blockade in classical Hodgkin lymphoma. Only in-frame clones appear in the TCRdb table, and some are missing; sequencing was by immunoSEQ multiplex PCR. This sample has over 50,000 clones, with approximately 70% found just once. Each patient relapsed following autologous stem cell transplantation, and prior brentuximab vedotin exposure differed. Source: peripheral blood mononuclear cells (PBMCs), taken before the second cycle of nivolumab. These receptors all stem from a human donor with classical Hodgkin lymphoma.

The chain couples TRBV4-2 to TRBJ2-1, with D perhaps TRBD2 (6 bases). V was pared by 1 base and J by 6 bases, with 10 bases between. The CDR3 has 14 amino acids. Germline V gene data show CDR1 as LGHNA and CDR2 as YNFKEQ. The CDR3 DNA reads TGTGCCAGCAGCCAAGTTTACGGGAGCAATGAGCAGTTCTTC. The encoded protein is CASSQVYGSNEQFF.

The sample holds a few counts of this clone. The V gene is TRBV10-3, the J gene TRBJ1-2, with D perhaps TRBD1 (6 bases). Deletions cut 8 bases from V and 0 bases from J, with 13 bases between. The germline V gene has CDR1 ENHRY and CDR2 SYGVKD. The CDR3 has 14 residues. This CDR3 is CAIGSGVANYGYTF. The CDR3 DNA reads TGTGCCATCGGGTCAGGGGTAGCTAACTATGGCTACACCTTC.

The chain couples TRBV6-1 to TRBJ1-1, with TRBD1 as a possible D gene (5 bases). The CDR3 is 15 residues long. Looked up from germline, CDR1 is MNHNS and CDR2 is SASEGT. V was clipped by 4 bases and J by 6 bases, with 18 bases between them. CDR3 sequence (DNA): TGTGCCAGCAGTGGGACATGGGACGGCCGACCTGAAGCTTTCTTT. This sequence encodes CASSGTWDGRPEAFF.

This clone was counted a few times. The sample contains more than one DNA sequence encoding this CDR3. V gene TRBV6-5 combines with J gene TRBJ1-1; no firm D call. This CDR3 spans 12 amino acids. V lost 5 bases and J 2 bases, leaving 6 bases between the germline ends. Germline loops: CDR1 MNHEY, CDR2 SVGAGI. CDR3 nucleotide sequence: TGTGCCAGCAGTCGGGGTAACACTGAAGCTTTCTTT. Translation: CASSRGNTEAFF.

CDR3 DNA: TGCAGCGGTACAGGGAGGACTGAAGCTTTCTTT. Translated: CSGTGRTEAFF. V is TRBV29-1 and J is TRBJ1-1; maybe TRBD1 (6 bases). Germline lookup yields CDR1 SQVTM and CDR2 ANQGSEA. Trimming took off 7 bases at V and 5 bases at J, with 11 bases between the two ends. This CDR3 is built from 11 residues.

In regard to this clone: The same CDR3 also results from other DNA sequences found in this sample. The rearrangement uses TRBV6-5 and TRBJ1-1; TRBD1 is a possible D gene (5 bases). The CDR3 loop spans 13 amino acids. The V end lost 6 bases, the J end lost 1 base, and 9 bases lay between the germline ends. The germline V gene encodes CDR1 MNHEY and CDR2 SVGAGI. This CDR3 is CASSPGPNTEAFF. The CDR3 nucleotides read TGTGCCAGCAGCCCAGGGCCGAACACTGAAGCTTTCTTT.

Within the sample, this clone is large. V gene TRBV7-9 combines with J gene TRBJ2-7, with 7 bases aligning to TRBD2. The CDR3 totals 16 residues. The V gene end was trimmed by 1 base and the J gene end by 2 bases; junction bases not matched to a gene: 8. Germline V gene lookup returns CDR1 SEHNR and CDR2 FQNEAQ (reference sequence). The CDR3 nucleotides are TGTGCCAGCAGCTTAGAGGGCGGGAGACGGCCCTACGAGCAGTACTTC. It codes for CASSLEGGRRPYEQYF.

In DNA form, the CDR3 reads TGTGCCTGGAAGGCTCGACAAATCCCCCAAGAGACCCAGTACTTC. Translated: CAWKARQIPQETQYF. The gene calls are TRBV30 and TRBJ2-5; D gene uncertain. Germline V gives CDR1 GTSNPN, CDR2 SVGIG (reference sequence). CDR3 length equals 15 residues. V shed 4 bases and J shed 1 base, with 16 bases lying between them.

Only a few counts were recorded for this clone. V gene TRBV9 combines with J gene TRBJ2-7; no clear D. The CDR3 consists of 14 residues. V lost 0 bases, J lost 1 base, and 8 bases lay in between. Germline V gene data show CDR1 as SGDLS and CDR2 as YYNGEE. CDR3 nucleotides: TGTGCCAGCAGCGTAGTACCAGGTTCCTACGAGCAGTACTTC. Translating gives CASSVVPGSYEQYF.

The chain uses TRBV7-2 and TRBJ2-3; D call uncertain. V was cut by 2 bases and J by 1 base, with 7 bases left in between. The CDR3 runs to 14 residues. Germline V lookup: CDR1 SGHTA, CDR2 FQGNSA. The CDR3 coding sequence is TGTGCCAGCAGCTTAAAAAGTGGCACAGATACGCAGTATTTT. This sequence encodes CASSLKSGTDTQYF.

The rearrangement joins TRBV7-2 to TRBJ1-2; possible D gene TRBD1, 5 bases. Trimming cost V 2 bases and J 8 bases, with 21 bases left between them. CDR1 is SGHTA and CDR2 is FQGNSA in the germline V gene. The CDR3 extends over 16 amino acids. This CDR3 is CASSLLPVMGVGGYTF. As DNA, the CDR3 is TGTGCCAGCAGCTTACTCCCAGTTATGGGGGTGGGCGGCTACACCTTC.

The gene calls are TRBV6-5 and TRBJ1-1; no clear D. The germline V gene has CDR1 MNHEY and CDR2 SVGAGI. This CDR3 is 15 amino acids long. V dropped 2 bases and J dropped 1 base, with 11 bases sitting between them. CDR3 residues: CASSYLRSGNTEAFF. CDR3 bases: TGTGCCAGCAGTTACCTTCGGTCGGGGAACACTGAAGCTTTCTTT.

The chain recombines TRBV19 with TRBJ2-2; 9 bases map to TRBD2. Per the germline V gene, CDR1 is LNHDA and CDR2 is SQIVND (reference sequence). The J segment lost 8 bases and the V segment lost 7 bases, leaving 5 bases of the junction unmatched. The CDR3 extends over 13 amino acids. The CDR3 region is CASKKREAGELFF. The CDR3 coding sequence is TGTGCCAGTAAGAAGCGGGAGGCTGGGGAGCTGTTTTTT.

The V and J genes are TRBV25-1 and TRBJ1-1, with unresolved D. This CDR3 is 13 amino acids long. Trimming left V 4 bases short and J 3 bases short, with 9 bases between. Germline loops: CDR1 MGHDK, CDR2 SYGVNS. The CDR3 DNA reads TGTGCCAGCAGTGCGGTTTCGTACACTGAAGCTTTCTTT. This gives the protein CASSAVSYTEAFF.

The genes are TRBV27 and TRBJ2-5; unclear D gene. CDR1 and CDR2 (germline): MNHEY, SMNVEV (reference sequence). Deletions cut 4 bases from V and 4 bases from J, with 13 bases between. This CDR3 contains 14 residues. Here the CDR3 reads CASSSTISPETQYF. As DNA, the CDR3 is TGTGCCAGCAGTTCTACCATTTCTCCAGAGACCCAGTACTTC.

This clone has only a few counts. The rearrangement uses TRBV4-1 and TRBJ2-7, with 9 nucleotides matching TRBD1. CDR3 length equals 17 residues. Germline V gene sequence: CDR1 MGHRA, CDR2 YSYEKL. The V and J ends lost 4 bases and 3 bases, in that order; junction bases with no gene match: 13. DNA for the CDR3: TGCGCCAGCAGCCTAAAACCCGGGACAGGGTTGATCTACGAGCAGTACTTC. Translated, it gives CASSLKPGTGLIYEQYF.

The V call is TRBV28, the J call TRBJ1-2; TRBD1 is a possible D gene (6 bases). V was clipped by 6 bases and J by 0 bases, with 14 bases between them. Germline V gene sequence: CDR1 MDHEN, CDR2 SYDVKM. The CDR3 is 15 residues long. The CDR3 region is CASSRRQAPNYGYTF. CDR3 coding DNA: TGTGCCAGCAGCCGTAGACAGGCCCCTAACTATGGCTACACCTTC.

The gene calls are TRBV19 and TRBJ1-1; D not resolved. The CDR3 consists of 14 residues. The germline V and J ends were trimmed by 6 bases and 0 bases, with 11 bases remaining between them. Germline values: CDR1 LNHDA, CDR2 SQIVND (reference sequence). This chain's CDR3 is CASRVLTMNTEAFF. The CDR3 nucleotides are TGTGCCAGTAGGGTCCTTACGATGAACACTGAAGCTTTCTTT.

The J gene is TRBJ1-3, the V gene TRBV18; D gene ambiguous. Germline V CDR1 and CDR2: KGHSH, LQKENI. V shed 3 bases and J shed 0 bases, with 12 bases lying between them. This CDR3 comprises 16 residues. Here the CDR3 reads CASSPVGSDSGNTIYF. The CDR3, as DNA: TGTGCCAGCTCACCGGTTGGCTCGGACTCTGGAAACACCATATATTTT.

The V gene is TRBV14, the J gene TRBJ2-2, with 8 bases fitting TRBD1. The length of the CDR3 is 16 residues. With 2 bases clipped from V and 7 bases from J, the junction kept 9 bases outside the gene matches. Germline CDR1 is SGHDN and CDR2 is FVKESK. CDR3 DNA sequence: TGTGCCAGCAGCCAAATAAACAGGGGGTACAGCGGGGAGCTGTTTTTT. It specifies CASSQINRGYSGELFF.